What follows are 9 T cell receptor beta chains derived from one specimen sequenced in a study of early stage breast cancer tumors. Clones were read by immunoSEQ multiplex PCR, and TCRdb kept only the in-frame ones, dropping some. The table lists tens of thousands of clones, 85% to 95% of them singletons. The sequencing sample was made of blood. The receptors shown here come from a person between 65 and 79 years old with breast cancer.

The chain joins TRBV28 to TRBJ1-5, with D possibly matching TRBD1 (5 bases). This CDR3 region has 15 residues. Germline V gene data show CDR1 as MDHEN and CDR2 as SYDVKM. Trimming removed 1 base at V and 3 bases at J, with 10 bases between. As DNA, the CDR3 is TGTGCCAGCAGTTTATACAAGGGGATCAATCAGCCCCAGCATTTT. This sequence encodes CASSLYKGINQPQHF.

The chain is built from TRBV7-9 and TRBJ1-1; D gene uncertain. This CDR3 has 13 residues. Trimming removed 8 bases from V and 5 bases from J, with 15 bases in between. Germline V gene data show CDR1 as SEHNR and CDR2 as FQNEAQ (reference sequence). The DNA of the CDR3 is TGTGCCAGCTCCTCGGGGATAGGGACTGAAGCTTTCTTT. This gives the protein CASSSGIGTEAFF.

CDR3 nucleotides: TGCGCCAGCAGCGAACCAAGATGGACAAACACCGGGGAGCTGTTTTTT. It encodes CASSEPRWTNTGELFF. This chain links TRBV5-1 with TRBJ2-2; weak D call: TRBD1 (5 bases). Trimming shortened V by 4 bases and J by 2 bases, and 15 bases separated the two germline ends. Germline CDR1 reads SGHRS; CDR2 reads YFSETQ. This CDR3 contains 16 residues.

This chain joins TRBV6-1 and TRBJ2-7; D remains ambiguous. This CDR3 is 15 amino acids long. Trimming left V 1 base short and J 2 bases short, with 12 bases between. Germline CDR1 MNHNS, CDR2 SASEGT. The CDR3 is CASSEVTPPTYEQYF. DNA for the CDR3: TGTGCCAGCAGTGAAGTCACACCCCCGACCTACGAGCAGTACTTC.

The chain couples TRBV28 to TRBJ2-1; D may be TRBD2 (6 bases). Germline CDR1 is MDHEN and CDR2 is SYDVKM. The CDR3 has 14 amino acids. Trimming removed 7 bases from V and 4 bases from J, with 14 bases in between. CDR3 coding DNA: TGTGCCAGCATTCACTCGGGAGCTTACAATGAGCAGTTCTTC. The encoded protein is CASIHSGAYNEQFF.

This chain joins TRBV7-8 and TRBJ2-5, with 8 nucleotides matching TRBD2. The CDR3 length is 15 residues. V shed 2 bases and J 2 bases; nucleotides not matched to a gene: 4. Germline-derived CDR1 and CDR2 are SGHVS and FQNEAQ. The CDR3 reads CASSLRGGGQETQYF. For the CDR3, the DNA is TGTGCCAGCAGCTTACGGGGCGGGGGGCAAGAGACCCAGTACTTC.

The chain has TRBV7-9 and TRBJ2-3; D gene ambiguous. This CDR3 has 14 amino acids. Trimming removed 5 bases from V and 2 bases from J, with 11 bases in between. Looked up from germline, CDR1 is SEHNR and CDR2 is FQNEAQ (reference sequence). CDR3 DNA: TGTGCCAGCAGCCTCTATAACCCCACAGATACGCAGTATTTT. Encoded protein: CASSLYNPTDTQYF.

The chain has TRBV7-9 and TRBJ1-5; D is undetermined. The CDR3 is 15 residues long. Germline assignment: CDR1 SEHNR and CDR2 FQNEAQ (reference sequence). The V end was cut by 1 base, the J end by 6 bases, with 13 bases between. CDR3 DNA sequence: TGTGCCAGCAGCTTAGGATCGATTGGTAGTCAGCCCCAGCATTTT. Translated: CASSLGSIGSQPQHF.

The rearrangement joins TRBV6-6 to TRBJ1-4, with a weak D call TRBD1 (6 bases). CDR1 and CDR2 (germline): MNHNY, SVGAGI (reference sequence). The CDR3 has 14 amino acids. V lost 6 bases to trimming and J lost 0 bases, with 8 bases between them. CDR3 nucleotide sequence: TGTGCCAGCAGCGACAGGACAACTAATGAAAAACTGTTTTTT. Amino acids: CASSDRTTNEKLFF.